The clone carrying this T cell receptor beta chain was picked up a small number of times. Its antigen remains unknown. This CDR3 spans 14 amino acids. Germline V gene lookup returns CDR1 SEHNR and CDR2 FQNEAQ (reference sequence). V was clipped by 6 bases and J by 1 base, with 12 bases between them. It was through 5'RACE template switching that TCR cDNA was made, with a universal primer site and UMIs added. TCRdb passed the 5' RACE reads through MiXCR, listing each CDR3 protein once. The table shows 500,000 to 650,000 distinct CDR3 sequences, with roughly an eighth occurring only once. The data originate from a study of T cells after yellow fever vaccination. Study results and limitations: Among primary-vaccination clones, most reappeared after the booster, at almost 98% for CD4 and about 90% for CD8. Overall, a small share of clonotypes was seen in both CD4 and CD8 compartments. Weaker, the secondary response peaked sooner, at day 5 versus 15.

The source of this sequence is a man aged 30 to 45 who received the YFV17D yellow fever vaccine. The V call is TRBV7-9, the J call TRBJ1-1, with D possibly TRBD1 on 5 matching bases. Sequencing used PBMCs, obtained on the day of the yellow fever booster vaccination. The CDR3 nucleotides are TGTGCCAGCAGAAGAGACAGTCCGAACACTGAAGCTTTCTTT. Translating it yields CASRRDSPNTEAFF.